This T cell receptor beta chain comes out of a study of blood T cell repertoires in COVID-19. Study as a whole: Collection of acute and convalescent COVID-19 samples took place in the United States, Italy and Spain. Sources were T cells, B-cell-depleted T cells, or PBMCs; the material itself was cDNA or gDNA.

Source study methods: How many nucleated cells were present was estimated from reference gene primer amplification. Produced via immunoSEQ multiplex PCR; TCRdb's table is partial and in-frame only. D and trimming come from the DNA, and the V and J calls and clone size come from that table. The sample carries about 86,000 clones, around four fifths recorded once. The table lists this clone with a count of one. Source material: peripheral blood. This receptor was taken from a man aged 50 or older with acute or convalescent COVID-19.

The CDR3 DNA reads as TGTGCCAGCTCAGTACGACAGGCGGTTCGGGAAAAACTGTTTTTT. Protein sequence: CASSVRQAVREKLFF. The chain links TRBV18 to TRBJ1-4, with a tentative D call TRBD1 (6 bases). The germline V gene has CDR1 KGHSH and CDR2 LQKENI. The CDR3 sequence is 15 residues long. The germline V and J ends were trimmed by 5 bases and 8 bases, with 18 bases remaining between them.